Below, one TCR beta chain is given with its context. The sample comes from a study of sequential checkpoint blockade in melanoma. On the study more broadly: First-line arms were nivolumab then ipilimumab, or the reverse, randomized 1:1. Maintenance nivolumab came after either treatment sequence.

Treatment here: randomized to nivolumab then ipilimumab (arm A) or the reverse (arm B). Patients had received no earlier DNA-damaging chemotherapy. Sorted cells were live CD3+CD8+, lacking CD19 and CD56, from PBMCs. The CDR3 loop spans 15 amino acids. The germline V gene encodes CDR1 MNHNY and CDR2 SVGAGI (reference sequence). Germline trimming cut 2 bases from V and 2 bases from J; bases unmatched to any gene: 3. Here immunoSEQ multiplex PCR was the method, and the copy in TCRdb shows in-frame clones only, minus some. The sample consists of over 15,000 clones, around 70% of them appearing once. The chain has TRBV6-6 and TRBJ2-7; 10 bases agree with TRBD1. The sequence was collected from a human donor with melanoma. The input for sequencing was CD8+ T cells sorted from blood (inferred from file names), taken from a patient given nivolumab and ipilimumab in sequence. CDR3 amino acids: CASSYRDRGTYEQYF. The CDR3 DNA reads as TGTGCCAGCAGTTACCGGGACAGGGGAACCTACGAGCAGTACTTC.